This section outlines one T cell receptor (beta chain) sequence together with its context. Germline V gives CDR1 SNHLY, CDR2 FYNNEI. Trimming cost V 2 bases and J 0 bases, with 13 bases left between them. The length of the CDR3 is 16 residues. The entry originates in a study of PD-1 blockade in classical Hodgkin lymphoma. The data were produced by immunoSEQ multiplex PCR, yet TCRdb's version contains in-frame clones alone and is incomplete. The table has about 97,000 clones, approximately 83% seen once. Each and every patient relapsed after autologous stem cell transplantation, and patients got differing brentuximab vedotin exposure.

The sequence came from a human donor with classical Hodgkin lymphoma. The genes are TRBV2 and TRBJ1-1; a possible D gene is TRBD1 (6 bases). Material: peripheral blood mononuclear cells (PBMCs), obtained at baseline. The CDR3 sequence: CASSERQVTLNTEAFF. DNA of the CDR3: TGTGCCAGCAGTGAAAGACAGGTCACGCTGAACACTGAAGCTTTCTTT. Drawing the rest from reference TRBV2 and TRBJ1-1, the complete variable domain is EPEVTQTPSHQVTQMGQEVILRCVPISNHLYFYWYRQILGQKVEFLVSFYNNEISEKSEIFDDQFSVERPDGSNFTLKIRSTKLEDSAMYFCASSERQVTLNTEAFFGQGTRLTVV.